This T cell receptor (beta chain) was captured by sequencing in a study of Graves' ophthalmopathy and Graves' hyperthyroidism. This clonotype was counted at least ten times. Investigators amplified TCR beta CDR3 regions from RNA transcripts. HTBI primers served in a first-round RT-PCR, which a second-round multiplex PCR followed. TCRdb processed the multiplex PCR reads anew with MiXCR; each CDR3 protein has one entry. Among roughly 610,000 distinct CDR3 sequences listed, about a fifth were seen once. The germline V and J ends were trimmed by 11 bases and 2 bases, with 16 bases remaining between them. The CDR3 has 14 residues. CDR1 MDHEN and CDR2 SYDVKM come from the germline V gene.

The chain carries TRBV28 and TRBJ1-5; D unclear. The clonotype comes from a woman between 18 and 30 years old with stable Graves' hyperthyroidism. Some clones in this sample may be carry-over from other donors' samples. The material sequenced was peripheral blood. CDR3 DNA sequence: TGTGCCCTCCCACGAGGACCCGGCAATCAGCCCCAGCATTTT. Translating gives CALPRGPGNQPQHF. Together with reference TRBV28 and TRBJ1-5, the CDR3 gives the full variable domain: DVKVTQSSRYLVKRTGEKVFLECVQDMDHENMFWYRQDPGLGLRLIYFSYDVKMKEKGDIPEGYSVSREKKERFSLILESASTNQTSMYLCALPRGPGNQPQHFGDGTRLSIL.